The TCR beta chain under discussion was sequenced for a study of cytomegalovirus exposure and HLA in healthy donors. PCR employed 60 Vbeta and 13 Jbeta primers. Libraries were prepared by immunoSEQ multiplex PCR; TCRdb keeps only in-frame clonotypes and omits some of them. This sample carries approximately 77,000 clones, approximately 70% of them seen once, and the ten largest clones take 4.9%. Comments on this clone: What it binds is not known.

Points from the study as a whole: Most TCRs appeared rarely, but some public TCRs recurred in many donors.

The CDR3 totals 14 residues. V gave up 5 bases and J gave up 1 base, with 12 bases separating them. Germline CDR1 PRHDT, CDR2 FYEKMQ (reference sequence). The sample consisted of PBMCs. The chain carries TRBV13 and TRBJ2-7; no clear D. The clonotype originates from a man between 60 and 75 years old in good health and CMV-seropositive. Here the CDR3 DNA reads TGTGCCAGCAGCCTAACCCTCGCTTCCTACGAGCAGTACTTC. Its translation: CASSLTLASYEQYF.